This TCR beta chain was profiled in a study of shared T cell receptors in the human thymus. Here immunoSEQ multiplex PCR was the method, and the copy in TCRdb shows in-frame clones only, minus some. This sample has roughly 700,000 clones, with roughly 90% found just once. The V and J ends lost 4 bases and 6 bases respectively, with 14 bases between them. Germline V gives CDR1 SGDLS, CDR2 YYNGEE. There are 15 residues in the CDR3. The sample also formed part of further work on human thymus T cells. Per that study: Donation came from healthy Finnish infants having corrective surgery for congenital heart defects. Blood and thymic repertoires both appeared biased in V and J gene usage.

The V gene is TRBV9, the J gene TRBJ2-6, with D tentatively TRBD1 (5 bases). This receptor was taken from a boy younger than two with a congenital heart defect. The sequencing sample was made of thymocytes. CDR3 sequence: CASSRRQPLANVLTF. The CDR3 DNA reads TGTGCCAGCAGCAGAAGACAGCCCCTGGCCAACGTCCTGACTTTC.